This TCR beta chain emerged from a study of regulatory T cells in long-lasting Graves disease. Broader study findings: Peripheral blood, not thyroid tissue, was the sole material studied.

This clonotype was recorded at least ten times. Its matching antigen is unknown. Construction of TCR beta libraries relied on iRepertoire HTBI primers and on Arm-PCR targeting CDR3 regions. TCRdb passed the multiplex PCR reads through MiXCR, listing each CDR3 protein once. The repertoire holds approximately 300,000 distinct CDR3 sequences, with 15% to 20% as singletons. Time point meaning: newly diagnosed GD, antithyroid drugs for less than 3 months. RNA from PBMCs was the source of the TCR library. Specimen: peripheral blood mononuclear cells (PBMCs), collected at new diagnosis, from a patient treated with antithyroid drugs. The receptor's source is a female donor with Graves disease.

Written as DNA, the CDR3 is TGCGCCAGCAGCCAAGATGGTAGCGGGAGTTTTTACGAGCAGTACTTC. As protein: CASSQDGSGSFYEQYF. The rearrangement links TRBV4-1 to TRBJ2-7; 9 bases line up with TRBD2. Germline values: CDR1 MGHRA, CDR2 YSYEKL. V shed 0 bases, J shed 4 bases, and the junction held 7 bases outside the gene matches. CDR3 length equals 16 residues.